One sample yielded the 16 T cell receptor beta chains listed below, sequenced in a study of cytomegalovirus exposure and HLA in healthy donors. Vbeta (60) and Jbeta (13) primers were used in the PCR. Using immunoSEQ multiplex PCR, the repertoire was profiled, and TCRdb retains in-frame clones only, with some absent. The sample lists fewer than 90,000 clones; under 85% were seen once. The sequencing sample was made of PBMCs. These receptors were obtained from a male donor in good health and CMV-seronegative.

The gene calls are TRBV11-2 and TRBJ1-2; D uncertain. V was shortened by 4 bases and J by 3 bases, with 3 bases between the two germline ends. CDR1 is SGHAT and CDR2 is FQNNGV in the germline V gene. This CDR3 comprises 11 residues. CDR3 in amino acids: CASSSDYGYTF. In nucleotides, the CDR3 is TGTGCCAGCAGCTCAGACTATGGCTACACCTTC.

This clone occurred once. The chain combines TRBV19 with TRBJ1-1; D is ambiguous. V lost 7 bases to trimming and J lost 8 bases, with 14 bases between them. Germline loops: CDR1 LNHDA, CDR2 SQIVND (reference sequence). CDR3 length: 12 residues. The CDR3 bases are TGTGCCAGTACCACCCGCCCGACAGAAGCTTTCTTT. This codes for CASTTRPTEAFF. Full variable domain (outside the CDR3, taken from reference TRBV19 and TRBJ1-1): DGGITQSPKYLFRKEGQNVTLSCEQNLNHDAMYWYRQDPGQGLRLIYYSQIVNDFQKGDIAEGYSVSREKKESFPLTVTSAQKNPTAFYLCASTTRPTEAFFGQGTRLTVV.

The chain employs TRBV7-2 and TRBJ2-7, with a weak D call TRBD2 (6 bases). The germline gives CDR1 SGHTA, CDR2 FQGNSA. The CDR3 is 15 residues long. Trimming cost V 2 bases and J 3 bases, with 14 bases left between them. CDR3 residues: CASSLSHAGIYEQYF. CDR3 sequence (DNA): TGTGCCAGCAGCTTATCCCATGCGGGAATCTACGAGCAGTACTTC.

The chain joins TRBV25-1 to TRBJ2-4; 8 nucleotides align to TRBD2. The CDR3 loop spans 16 amino acids. V lost 1 base to trimming and J lost 1 base; unmatched junction nucleotides: 3. Germline V CDR1 and CDR2: MGHDK, SYGVNS. CDR3 in amino acids: CASSESGGRAKNIQYF. The CDR3 DNA is TGTGCCAGCAGTGAATCGGGAGGGAGGGCCAAAAACATTCAGTACTTC.

The chain couples TRBV18 to TRBJ1-5; TRBD1 matches 7 bases. The CDR3 sequence is 14 residues long. The junction had 2 bases not matched to a gene; V was cut back by 6 bases and J by 0 bases. Germline lookup yields CDR1 KGHSH and CDR2 LQKENI. Written as DNA, the CDR3 is TGTGCCAGCTCTGGGACAGTTAGCAATCAGCCCCAGCATTTT. Translation gives CASSGTVSNQPQHF. Using reference TRBV18 and TRBJ1-5 for the parts outside the CDR3, the full variable domain is NAGVMQNPRHLVRRRGQEARLRCSPMKGHSHVYWYRQLPEEGLKFMVYLQKENIIDESGMPKERFSAEFPKEGPSILRIQQVVRGDSAAYFCASSGTVSNQPQHFGDGTRLSIL.

The chain carries TRBV4-1 and TRBJ2-3; TRBD2 matches 11 bases. The CDR3 totals 16 residues. Losses at the gene ends were 0 bases for V and 5 bases for J; bases not matched to a gene: 4. From germline, CDR1 is MGHRA and CDR2 YSYEKL. The CDR3 nucleotides are TGCGCCAGCAGCCAAGATAATAGCGGGGGGGGAGATACGCAGTATTTT. Translating gives CASSQDNSGGGDTQYF.

This clone was seen a single time. J is TRBJ2-7 and V is TRBV27; D remains unclear. V was shortened by 4 bases and J by 7 bases, with 8 bases between the two germline ends. CDR1 is MNHEY, CDR2 SMNVEV, per germline (reference sequence). The CDR3 length is 11 residues. CDR3 nucleotides: TGTGCCAGCAGTTCCGCGATAGAGCAGTACTTC. Translated: CASSSAIEQYF.

This clone has only one observation. This sequence joins TRBV5-6 and TRBJ2-5; D is perhaps TRBD2 (7 bases). This CDR3 is built from 14 residues. The germline V gene has CDR1 SGHDT and CDR2 YYEEEE. V gave up 2 bases and J gave up 9 bases, with 17 bases separating them. The CDR3 protein is CASSFWTAAGAQYF. CDR3 coding DNA: TGTGCCAGCAGCTTTTGGACAGCCGCGGGGGCCCAGTACTTC.

This sequence joins TRBV29-1 and TRBJ1-1; 9 bases agree with TRBD1. Germline CDR1 is SQVTM and CDR2 is ANQGSEA. The CDR3 contains 13 residues. The junction had 3 bases not matched to a gene; V was cut back by 3 bases and J by 4 bases. The CDR3: CSVETGGVTEAFF. CDR3 in DNA: TGCAGCGTTGAGACAGGGGGGGTCACTGAAGCTTTCTTT.

J is TRBJ2-7 and V is TRBV28, with 8 bases aligning to TRBD1. CDR3 length equals 14 residues. After removal of 3 bases from V and 4 bases from J, the junction contained 5 bases not matched to a gene. Germline V gives CDR1 MDHEN, CDR2 SYDVKM. CDR3 in amino acids: CASSFGTGLYEQYF. CDR3 in DNA: TGTGCCAGCAGTTTTGGGACAGGATTGTACGAGCAGTACTTC.

The rearrangement links TRBV6-6 to TRBJ2-3; 7 nucleotides line up with TRBD2. Germline CDR1 and CDR2: MNHNY and SVGAGI (reference sequence). V was clipped by 5 bases and J by 4 bases; unmatched bases: 12. This CDR3 is built from 16 residues. The CDR3 sequence: CASSPGGTRVADTQYF. DNA for the CDR3: TGTGCCAGCAGTCCCGGGGGGACGAGGGTAGCAGATACGCAGTATTTT.

The V call is TRBV7-8, the J call TRBJ1-1; 8 bases are a match to TRBD1. With 1 base clipped from V and 1 base from J, the junction kept 5 bases outside the gene matches. The V gene's germline CDR1 is SGHVS and CDR2 FQNEAQ. The CDR3 has 16 amino acids. CDR3 bases: TGTGCCAGCAGCTTAGGCACCGGGACAGGGAACACTGAAGCTTTCTTT. The encoded protein is CASSLGTGTGNTEAFF.

The gene calls are TRBV28 and TRBJ2-5; 7 nucleotides match TRBD2. Germline V lookup: CDR1 MDHEN, CDR2 SYDVKM. The CDR3 loop spans 14 amino acids. The trim removed 7 bases at V and 2 bases at J, leaving 7 bases unmatched. The CDR3 region has the DNA TGTGCCAGCAACATGGAGCGGGGACAAGAGACCCAGTACTTC. Amino acid sequence: CASNMERGQETQYF.

CDR3: CASSPGQGRVGAKNIQYF. The CDR3 DNA reads TGTGCCAGTAGTCCAGGGCAGGGAAGGGTCGGAGCCAAAAACATTCAGTACTTC. The V call is TRBV19, the J call TRBJ2-4; D perhaps matches TRBD1 (5 bases). The V end lost 5 bases, the J end lost 0 bases, and 20 bases lay between the germline ends. Per the germline V gene, CDR1 is LNHDA and CDR2 is SQIVND (reference sequence). This CDR3 contains 18 residues.

This sequence joins TRBV19 and TRBJ1-3; TRBD1 agrees at 8 bases. Germline V CDR1 and CDR2: LNHDA, SQIVND (reference sequence). After removal of 5 bases from V and 4 bases from J, the junction contained 13 bases not matched to a gene. This CDR3 is 17 amino acids long. The CDR3 sequence is CASSWARGPLAGNTIYF. The DNA for the CDR3 is TGTGCCAGTAGTTGGGCCAGGGGGCCGCTGGCGGGAAACACCATATATTTT.

This chain joins TRBV28 and TRBJ2-5; TRBD1 aligns across 7 bases. With the DNA end fitting TRBJ2-7 better, the J assignment may be wrong. Germline CDR1 reads MDHEN; CDR2 reads SYDVKM. CDR3 length: 15 residues. The CDR3 loop reads CASSTQQGLNYEQYF. CDR3 DNA: TGTGCCAGCAGCACCCAACAGGGGCTCAACTACGAGCAGTACTTC.